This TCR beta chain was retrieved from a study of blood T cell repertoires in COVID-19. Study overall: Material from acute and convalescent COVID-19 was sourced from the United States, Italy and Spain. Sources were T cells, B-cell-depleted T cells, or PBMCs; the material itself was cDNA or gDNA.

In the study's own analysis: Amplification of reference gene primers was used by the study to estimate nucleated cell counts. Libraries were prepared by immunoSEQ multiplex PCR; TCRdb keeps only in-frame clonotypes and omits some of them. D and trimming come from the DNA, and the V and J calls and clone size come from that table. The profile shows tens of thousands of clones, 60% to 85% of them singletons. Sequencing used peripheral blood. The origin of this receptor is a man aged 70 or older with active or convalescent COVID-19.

DNA for the CDR3: TGTGCCTGGAGTGTACTTGGTGAAAAACTGTTTTTT. It translates to CAWSVLGEKLFF. J is TRBJ1-4 and V is TRBV30; no clear D gene. Germline loops: CDR1 GTSNPN, CDR2 SVGIG (reference sequence). The V end was cut by 0 bases, the J end by 7 bases, with 6 bases between. The CDR3 has 12 amino acids.